The 18 T cell receptor beta chains below come from one sample, sequenced in a study of T cells in Graves' hyperthyroidism and ophthalmopathy. Researchers amplified the TCR beta CDR3 regions from RNA transcripts. First-round RT-PCR of the TCR CDR3 relied on the HTBI primer set. TCRdb processed the multiplex PCR reads anew with MiXCR; each CDR3 protein has one entry. Seen here are hundreds of thousands of distinct CDR3 sequences, approximately 23% observed once, and the top ten hold approximately 35%. The sequencing input was blood. These receptors originate from a woman aged 40-49 years with Graves' ophthalmopathy.

On this clonotype: A much bigger clone sits one base away, suggesting this may be a read error. The V gene is TRBV27, the J gene TRBJ2-3; unclear D gene. CDR3 length: 15 amino acids. In germline, CDR1 is MNHEY, CDR2 SMNVEV (reference sequence). V dropped 4 bases and J dropped 4 bases, with 15 bases sitting between them. The CDR3 region has the DNA TGTGCCAGCAGTTCATTAGATCTAAGCTCAGATACGCAGTATTTT. Its translation is CASSSLDLSSDTQYF.

This clonotype was seen many times. The CDR3 region has the DNA TGCGCCAGCAGCCAAGAGCGGGAGGGGGTCTACGAGCAGTACTTC. This encodes CASSQEREGVYEQYF. The chain carries TRBV4-1 and TRBJ2-7, with TRBD2 identical over 9 bases. Germline CDR1 MGHRA, CDR2 YSYEKL. The CDR3 loop spans 15 amino acids. The trim removed 0 bases at V and 3 bases at J, leaving 3 bases unmatched.

This clonotype was detected ten times or more. V gene TRBV28 combines with J gene TRBJ2-5, with D maybe TRBD1 (5 bases). Germline V gene sequence: CDR1 MDHEN, CDR2 SYDVKM. The CDR3 runs to 14 residues. V was pared by 4 bases and J by 5 bases, with 14 bases between. This chain's CDR3 is CASSSLRVVETQYF. In nucleotides, the CDR3 is TGTGCCAGCAGTTCTCTCAGGGTGGTGGAGACCCAGTACTTC. Complete variable domain (other parts from reference TRBV28 and TRBJ2-5): DVKVTQSSRYLVKRTGEKVFLECVQDMDHENMFWYRQDPGLGLRLIYFSYDVKMKEKGDIPEGYSVSREKKERFSLILESASTNQTSMYLCASSSLRVVETQYFGPGTRLLVL.

This clonotype was recorded many times. The gene calls are TRBV20-1 and TRBJ2-4, with D perhaps assigned TRBD1 or TRBD2 (5 bases each). Deletions cut 3 bases from V and 1 base from J, with 10 bases between. CDR1 is DFQATT, CDR2 SNEGSKA, per germline (reference sequence). The CDR3 totals 14 residues. DNA of the CDR3: TGCAGTGCTAGGGGGGTTACGGCCAAAAACATTCAGTACTTC. Protein product: CSARGVTAKNIQYF.

This clonotype was observed at least ten times. V gene TRBV5-1 combines with J gene TRBJ1-1, with no clear D. Germline values: CDR1 SGHRS, CDR2 YFSETQ. CDR3 length equals 13 residues. The V gene lost 0 bases and the J gene lost 5 bases, with 8 bases spanning the gap. The CDR3 DNA is TGCGCCAGCAGCTTGGCCGAAGTGACTGAAGCTTTCTTT. Its protein is CASSLAEVTEAFF.

Many counts were recorded for this clonotype. The chain employs TRBV20-1 and TRBJ1-2; D call uncertain. Trimming took off 3 bases at V and 2 bases at J, with 7 bases between the two ends. The CDR3 is 12 amino acids. Looked up from germline, CDR1 is DFQATT and CDR2 is SNEGSKA (reference sequence). The CDR3 is CSASGQNYGYTF. In nucleotides, the CDR3 is TGCAGTGCTAGTGGTCAGAACTATGGCTACACCTTC.

This clonotype was picked up many times. This sequence joins TRBV7-2 and TRBJ2-2, with 8 positions matching TRBD2. The CDR3 consists of 15 residues. The germline gives CDR1 SGHTA, CDR2 FQGNSA. The V gene end was trimmed by 5 bases and the J gene end by 1 base; junction bases not matched to a gene: 3. Here the CDR3 reads CASSPTSVNTGELFF. The CDR3 DNA sequence: TGTGCCAGCAGCCCGACTAGCGTGAACACCGGGGAGCTGTTTTTT.

In its sample, this clonotype was seen many times. The chain is built from TRBV9 and TRBJ2-5; perhaps TRBD2 as D (5 bases). This CDR3 region has 13 residues. V lost 1 base, J lost 5 bases, and 9 bases lay in between. Germline CDR1 reads SGDLS; CDR2 reads YYNGEE. CDR3 loop: CASSVSGSETQYF. DNA for the CDR3: TGTGCCAGCAGCGTATCGGGGTCGGAGACCCAGTACTTC.

The J gene is TRBJ1-1, the V gene TRBV29-1, with a tentative D call TRBD1 (6 bases). Looked up from germline, CDR1 is SQVTM and CDR2 is ANQGSEA. The CDR3 length is 13 residues. Trimming shortened V by 7 bases and J by 2 bases, and 14 bases separated the two germline ends. The CDR3 sequence is CSGVTGLNTEAFF. The CDR3 nucleotides are TGCAGCGGAGTGACAGGACTAAACACTGAAGCTTTCTTT.

In its sample, this clonotype was seen many times. It may be a read error: a sequence one base away is much more abundant. The rearrangement uses TRBV9 and TRBJ2-5; 7 bases fit TRBD1. Germline lookup yields CDR1 SGDLS and CDR2 YYNGEE. This CDR3 comprises 11 residues. The V gene end was trimmed by 4 bases and the J gene end by 7 bases; junction bases not matched to a gene: 1. CDR3 bases: TGTGCCAGCAGCCCAGGGGGGACCCAGTACTTC. Protein: CASSPGGTQYF.

The chain carries TRBV6-1 and TRBJ2-2; either TRBD1 or TRBD2 may fit D (6 bases each). The V gene lost 6 bases and the J gene lost 4 bases, with 15 bases spanning the gap. The CDR3 contains 15 residues. Germline V gene data show CDR1 as MNHNS and CDR2 as SASEGT. The CDR3 nucleotides read TGTGCCAGCAGACCCTGGGGGGCTAGCACCGGGGAGCTGTTTTTT. Its translation is CASRPWGASTGELFF.

This clonotype was seen repeatedly, ten times or more. The chain has TRBV6-5 and TRBJ1-2; 8 bases fit TRBD1. The germline CDR1 and CDR2 sequences are MNHEY and SVGAGI. V shed 4 bases, J shed 2 bases, and the junction held 9 bases outside the gene matches. CDR3 size: 16 residues. The CDR3 bases are TGTGCCAGCAGTTCCGGAACAGGGGGATGGAACTATGGCTACACCTTC. Translated: CASSSGTGGWNYGYTF.

This clonotype was seen many times. The gene calls are TRBV20-1 and TRBJ1-2, with D maybe TRBD1 (6 bases). The CDR3 runs 11 residues. The V end lost 6 bases, the J end lost 2 bases, and 7 bases lay between the germline ends. CDR1 is DFQATT, CDR2 SNEGSKA, per germline (reference sequence). As DNA, the CDR3 is TGCAGTGCGGGGGCCAACTATGGCTACACCTTC. Its translation is CSAGANYGYTF.

Many counts were recorded for this clonotype. V usage is TRBV28 and J usage is TRBJ1-1, with no clear D. CDR3 length equals 13 residues. The germline V and J ends were trimmed by 3 bases and 4 bases, with 9 bases remaining between them. In germline, CDR1 is MDHEN, CDR2 SYDVKM. The CDR3 is CASSFRRGTEAFF. The DNA for the CDR3 is TGTGCCAGCAGTTTTAGACGGGGCACTGAAGCTTTCTTT.

This sequence joins TRBV6-1 and TRBJ2-5; TRBD2 matches 10 bases. This CDR3 spans 16 amino acids. Germline trimming cut 6 bases from V and 5 bases from J; bases unmatched to any gene: 12. Germline V gene sequence: CDR1 MNHNS, CDR2 SASEGT. The CDR3 here is CASRPVRAGGGETQYF. The DNA of the CDR3 is TGTGCCAGCAGACCAGTCCGAGCGGGAGGGGGGGAGACCCAGTACTTC.

The J gene is TRBJ1-5, the V gene TRBV28, with 9 bases aligning to TRBD1. The CDR3 extends over 14 amino acids. V was clipped by 5 bases and J by 11 bases; unmatched bases: 10. CDR1 is MDHEN, CDR2 SYDVKM, per germline. This chain's CDR3 is CASSQGQGHLSQHF. The CDR3 DNA reads TGTGCCAGCAGTCAGGGACAGGGCCACCTATCCCAGCATTTT.

This clonotype appeared once. V gene TRBV6-1 combines with J gene TRBJ1-1, with D perhaps TRBD1 (6 bases). This CDR3 comprises 13 residues. The V gene's germline CDR1 is MNHNS and CDR2 SASEGT. V dropped 8 bases and J dropped 4 bases, with 14 bases sitting between them. The CDR3 sequence: CASFRQASTEAFF. The CDR3 region has the DNA TGTGCCAGCTTCCGACAGGCTAGCACTGAAGCTTTCTTT.

The gene calls are TRBV18 and TRBJ2-7; D is possibly TRBD1 (6 bases). CDR1 and CDR2 from the germline V gene are KGHSH and LQKENI. Trimming left V 0 bases short and J 1 base short, with 10 bases between. This CDR3 has 15 residues. CDR3 sequence reads: CASSPPTGLSYEQYF. The CDR3 bases are TGTGCCAGCTCACCACCTACAGGGCTTTCCTACGAGCAGTACTTC.